The 23 T cell receptor beta chains below come from one sample, sequenced in a study of blood T cells in healthy people across ages. The second PCR ran about 6 to 11 cycles with a sample-barcoded 5' primer and J-beta primers. TCRdb itself ran the 5' RACE reads through MiXCR, one entry per CDR3 protein. Of 910,000 or so distinct CDR3 sequences in the sample, just over 50% are singletons; the top ten hold 20% to 25%. Sequencing was performed on blood. The receptor source for this set is a woman aged 55-75 years in good health.

CDR3 protein: CALVGGREKDTQYF. CDR3 in DNA: TGTGCCCTCGTGGGTGGGCGGGAAAAAGATACGCAGTATTTT. The chain joins TRBV2 to TRBJ2-3; D possibly corresponds to TRBD2 (6 bases). This CDR3 comprises 14 residues. V dropped 11 bases and J dropped 5 bases, with 20 bases sitting between them. The germline gives CDR1 SNHLY, CDR2 FYNNEI.

This clonotype was counted many times. The chain joins TRBV29-1 to TRBJ2-1; D may be TRBD1 or TRBD2 (5 bases each). V was trimmed by 6 bases and J by 2 bases, leaving 14 bases between them. The CDR3 totals 14 residues. Germline CDR1 is SQVTM and CDR2 is ANQGSEA. This chain's CDR3 is CSVAGAGTYNEQFF. DNA for the CDR3: TGCAGCGTGGCCGGGGCCGGAACCTACAATGAGCAGTTCTTC.

This sequence joins TRBV30 and TRBJ2-3, with TRBD2 matching over 7 bases. V was pared by 4 bases and J by 3 bases, with 10 bases of the junction left unmatched. In germline, CDR1 is GTSNPN, CDR2 SVGIG (reference sequence). This CDR3 has 15 residues. The CDR3 coding sequence is TGTGCCTGGATCCCTTGGGCGGGAGTTACAGATACGCAGTATTTT. The encoded protein is CAWIPWAGVTDTQYF. Variable domain in full (rest from reference TRBV30 and TRBJ2-3): SQTIHQWPATLVQPVGSPLSLECTVEGTSNPNLYWYRQAAGRGLQLLFYSVGIGQISSEVPQNLSASRPQDRQFILSSKKLLLSDSGFYLCAWIPWAGVTDTQYFGPGTRLTVL.

The gene calls are TRBV7-8 and TRBJ2-3, with 11 bases lining up with TRBD2. The V segment lost 4 bases and the J segment 4 bases; nucleotides outside the gene matches: 7. The CDR3 is made up of 16 amino acids. In germline, CDR1 is SGHVS, CDR2 FQNEAQ. The CDR3 reads CASSSELAGVPDTQYF. The CDR3 region has the DNA TGTGCCAGCAGCTCGGAACTAGCGGGAGTTCCAGATACGCAGTATTTT.

The chain employs TRBV14 and TRBJ2-4, with TRBD2 as a possible D gene (5 bases). The last part of the DNA fits TRBJ2-5 better; the J call may be wrong. The germline V gene has CDR1 SGHDN and CDR2 FVKESK. The CDR3 runs 17 residues. CDR3 sequence reads: CASSQDLARGYQETQYF. The CDR3 region has the DNA TGTGCCAGCAGCCAAGATCTCGCCCGGGGATATCAAGAGACCCAGTACTTC.

This clonotype was observed a handful of times. This CDR3 is CASSQGVGQISYGYTF. CDR3 bases: TGCGCCAGCAGCCAGGGAGTCGGACAGATTTCCTATGGCTACACCTTC. This chain uses TRBV4-3 with TRBJ1-2; TRBD1 might be the D (6 bases). The CDR3 is 16 residues long. CDR1 is LGHNA, CDR2 YSLEER, per germline. Trimming cost V 3 bases and J 4 bases, with 18 bases left between them.

The chain has TRBV7-9 and TRBJ2-4; D possibly corresponds to TRBD2 (7 bases). TRBJ2-7 matches the DNA end more closely, so the J call is doubtful. This CDR3 contains 14 residues. Germline lookup yields CDR1 SEHNR and CDR2 FQNEAQ (reference sequence). The CDR3 loop is CASSLERGGYEQYF. The CDR3 DNA is TGTGCCAGCAGCTTAGAGAGGGGGGGCTACGAGCAGTACTTC.

This clonotype has more than one count but fewer than ten. J is TRBJ2-5 and V is TRBV12-3 or TRBV12-4; 8 nucleotides agree with TRBD1. This CDR3 contains 14 residues. Losses at the gene ends were 5 bases for V and 5 bases for J; bases not matched to a gene: 7. CDR3 in amino acids: CASSTGQGQETQYF. The CDR3 DNA reads TGTGCCAGCAGTACCGGACAGGGTCAGGAGACCCAGTACTTC.

This clonotype was seen a handful of times. This chain joins TRBV11-2 and TRBJ2-3; no firm D call. The CDR3 is 14 amino acids. Germline loops: CDR1 SGHAT, CDR2 FQNNGV. Trimming removed 5 bases from V and 2 bases from J, with 11 bases in between. CDR3 nucleotide sequence: TGTGCCAGCAGCCCCGGCCAATTCACAGATACGCAGTATTTT. Its protein product is CASSPGQFTDTQYF.

The rearrangement joins TRBV11-1 to TRBJ2-1; 8 nucleotides align to TRBD2. The V gene end was trimmed by 5 bases and the J gene end by 7 bases; junction bases not matched to a gene: 10. Per germline, CDR1 SGHAT and CDR2 FQDESV (reference sequence). There are 15 residues in the CDR3. CDR3 DNA: TGTGCCAGCAGCCGAACCGGGACTAGGGTGAATGAGCAGTTCTTC. Protein sequence: CASSRTGTRVNEQFF. The whole variable domain, remainder taken from reference TRBV11-1 and TRBJ2-1, is EAEVAQSPRYKITEKSQAVAFWCDPISGHATLYWYRQILGQGPELLVQFQDESVVDDSQLPKDRFSAERLKGVDSTLKIQPAELGDSAMYLCASSRTGTRVNEQFFGPGTRLTVL.

The chain carries TRBV6-2 or TRBV6-3 and TRBJ1-4; D might be TRBD1 (6 bases). Trimming removed 6 bases from V and 10 bases from J, with 18 bases in between. Looked up from germline, CDR1 is MNHEY and CDR2 is SVGEGT. The CDR3 covers 14 residues. The CDR3 nucleotides are TGTGCCAGCAGCAACTGGCAGGACAGTGGAAAACTGTTTTTT. Amino acids: CASSNWQDSGKLFF.

The CDR3 nucleotides read TGTGCCAGCAGTCACCCCAGCCCCACCGGGGAGCTGTTTTTT. This sequence encodes CASSHPSPTGELFF. The chain is built from TRBV28 and TRBJ2-2; D not certain. Germline loops: CDR1 MDHEN, CDR2 SYDVKM. CDR3 length: 14 residues. Trimming took off 5 bases at V and 4 bases at J, with 11 bases between the two ends.

Regarding this clonotype: The junction does not match germline at one end; this may be a read error. In DNA form, the CDR3 reads TGCGCCAGCAGTCCAAGACAGGGAGGGGCCTACGGGCAGTACTTC. Its protein is CASSPRQGGAYGQYF. The chain couples TRBV5-1 to TRBJ2-7; either TRBD1 or TRBD2 may fit D (7 bases each). Germline lookup yields CDR1 SGHRS and CDR2 YFSETQ. The CDR3 consists of 15 residues.

V is TRBV15 and J is TRBJ1-4; possibly TRBD1 for D (5 bases). The CDR3 runs to 13 residues. Germline V CDR1 and CDR2: LNHNV, YYDKDF (reference sequence). V lost 5 bases and J lost 13, with 17 bases in between. The CDR3 DNA reads as TGTGCCACCAGCCACGGGGCGGGTGCTACACTGTTTTTT. Translation: CATSHGAGATLFF. The whole variable domain, remainder taken from reference TRBV15 and TRBJ1-4, is DAMVIQNPRYQVTQFGKPVTLSCSQTLNHNVMYWYQQKSSQAPKLLFHYYDKDFNNEADTPDNFQSRRPNTSFCFLDIRSPGLGDTAMYLCATSHGAGATLFFGSGTQLSVL.

The chain carries TRBV11-2 and TRBJ2-4; the D call may be TRBD1 or TRBD2 (5 bases each). CDR1 is SGHAT and CDR2 is FQNNGV in the germline V gene. CDR3 length: 17 amino acids. Trimming pared 1 base from V and 1 base from J, leaving 14 bases between. Here the CDR3 DNA reads TGTGCCAGCAGCTTAGGGCTCGGGGCCTCGGCCAAAAACATTCAGTACTTC. Residues: CASSLGLGASAKNIQYF.

V usage is TRBV5-1 and J usage is TRBJ2-7; D possibly corresponds to TRBD2 (5 bases). V lost 1 base and J 1 base, leaving 15 bases between the germline ends. Germline V CDR1 and CDR2: SGHRS, YFSETQ. The length of the CDR3 is 16 residues. CDR3 residues: CASSLSRDLISYEQYF. Written as DNA, the CDR3 is TGCGCCAGCAGCTTGTCTCGGGATCTAATATCCTACGAGCAGTACTTC.

As regards this clonotype: A read error may explain this, as a much larger clone is one base away. V usage is TRBV12-3 or TRBV12-4 and J usage is TRBJ2-6; 10 bases match TRBD1. The CDR3 contains 18 residues. Trimming cost V 5 bases and J 2 bases; bases outside gene matches: 9. CDR3 protein: CASSLPGQGRPGANVLTF. The CDR3 bases are TGTGCCAGCAGTCTCCCGGGACAGGGGCGGCCTGGGGCCAACGTCCTGACTTTC.

The rearrangement uses TRBV7-3 and TRBJ2-5, with D possibly matching TRBD1 (6 bases). Germline V CDR1 and CDR2: SGHTA, FQGTGA. There are 14 residues in the CDR3. Between the trimmed V and J ends, which lost 3 bases and 4 bases, there was a span of 12 bases. CDR3 loop: CASSFGGQPETQYF. The CDR3, as DNA: TGTGCCAGCAGCTTTGGCGGACAGCCAGAGACCCAGTACTTC.

The CDR3 sequence is CASSYQRELIPVRFF. In nucleotides, the CDR3 is TGCGCCAGCAGCTACCAGCGGGAGTTGATCCCCGTGCGGTTCTTC. The chain links TRBV5-1 to TRBJ2-1, with 8 positions matching TRBD2. With V trimmed by 3 bases and J by 15 bases, 17 bases remained unmatched. CDR3 length: 15 amino acids. In germline, CDR1 is SGHRS, CDR2 YFSETQ.

This rearrangement joins TRBV5-1 to TRBJ1-1; unclear D gene. Germline values: CDR1 SGHRS, CDR2 YFSETQ. V was shortened by 0 bases and J by 5 bases, with 17 bases between the two germline ends. CDR3 length equals 16 residues. The chain's CDR3 is CASSLARLTAGTEAFF. The CDR3 DNA is TGCGCCAGCAGCTTGGCCAGGCTGACCGCGGGGACTGAAGCTTTCTTT.

The CDR3 sequence: CASQEVHGTSSYEQYF. CDR3 sequence (DNA): TGCGCCAGCCAAGAGGTCCATGGGACCAGCTCCTACGAGCAGTACTTC. The V gene is TRBV4-3, the J gene TRBJ2-7; D tentatively fits TRBD1 or TRBD2 (5 bases each). V gave up 8 bases and J gave up 0 bases, with 20 bases separating them. CDR1 and CDR2 from the germline V gene are LGHNA and YSLEER. The CDR3 totals 16 residues.

The rearrangement links TRBV6-5 to TRBJ1-2; D remains ambiguous. Germline loops: CDR1 MNHEY, CDR2 SVGAGI. The CDR3 is made up of 14 amino acids. V lost 0 bases and J lost 8, with 13 bases in between. The CDR3 DNA is TGTGCCAGCAGTTACTCGACCAAAGCGGACGGCTACACCTTC. It specifies CASSYSTKADGYTF.

This clonotype has a handful of counts. The genes are TRBV20-1 and TRBJ2-5, with D possibly TRBD1 on 6 matching bases. CDR1 and CDR2 from the germline V gene are DFQATT and SNEGSKA (reference sequence). There are 15 residues in the CDR3. With 2 bases removed from V and 2 bases from J, the gap between germline ends came to 15 bases. The CDR3 nucleotides read TGCAGTGCTAGACCCGGACGGCAGGGGCAAGAGACCCAGTACTTC. This gives the protein CSARPGRQGQETQYF.